The clone carrying this TCR beta chain has ten or more counts. Its cognate antigen is unknown. This entry comes from a study of human T cells and chemical hapten exposure. Findings and caveats of the study: The donors suffered from alopecia, so their immune response may not match that of healthy people.

V shed 0 bases and J shed 2 bases, with 4 bases lying between them. The CDR3 spans 13 residues. Germline V gene lookup returns CDR1 SGHNT and CDR2 YYREEE (reference sequence). Noted time point: patch test 1, 2 weeks after DPC sensitization. Treatment reported: therapeutic diphenylcyclopropenone sensitization with weekly scalp DPC. TCRdb fed the RACE reads into MiXCR, producing one record per CDR3 protein. Among about 120,000 distinct CDR3 sequences listed, about an eighth were seen once. The source is a man aged 18 to 35 with alopecia areata. Some clones in this sample may be carry-over from other donors' samples. The specimen comprised whole blood, sampled in connection with sensitization to the hapten diphenylcyclopropenone (DPC). V is TRBV5-4 and J is TRBJ2-3, with D uncertain. Here the CDR3 reads CASSLVPTDTQYF. Here the CDR3 DNA reads TGTGCCAGCAGCTTGGTTCCCACAGATACGCAGTATTTT. Full variable domain (remainder filled in from reference TRBV5-4 and TRBJ2-3): ETGVTQSPTHLIKTRGQQVTLRCSSQSGHNTVSWYQQALGQGPQFIFQYYREEENGRGNFPPRFSGLQFPNYSSELNVNALELDDSALYLCASSLVPTDTQYFGPGTRLTVL.